The source of this T cell receptor (beta chain) is a study of T cell responses to AZD1222 COVID-19 vaccine. Study-wide results and limits: Vaccination with two AZD1222 doses was followed by a rise in Spike-specific TCR breadth and depth. In a largely white British group with more females than males, clonal diversity was possibly underestimated. Vaccine-associated CD4 TCRs ranged over spike, dominating at 160-218 and 743-854.

In the case of this clone: The antigen is not known.

Produced via immunoSEQ multiplex PCR; TCRdb's table is partial and in-frame only. The sample yields fewer than 150,000 clones, about 89% seen once. The V end was cut by 4 bases, the J end by 7 bases, with 13 bases between. This CDR3 region has 13 residues. Per germline, CDR1 SNHLY and CDR2 FYNNEI. The TCR sequence derives from an adult who received the AZD1222 COVID-19 vaccine. This chain uses TRBV2 with TRBJ1-2; a weak D match, TRBD1 (6 bases). Specimen: peripheral blood, collected 28 days after the second AZD1222 dose. CDR3 residues: CASSVSGTIGYTF. CDR3 DNA: TGTGCCAGCAGTGTTTCCGGGACAATTGGCTACACCTTC.